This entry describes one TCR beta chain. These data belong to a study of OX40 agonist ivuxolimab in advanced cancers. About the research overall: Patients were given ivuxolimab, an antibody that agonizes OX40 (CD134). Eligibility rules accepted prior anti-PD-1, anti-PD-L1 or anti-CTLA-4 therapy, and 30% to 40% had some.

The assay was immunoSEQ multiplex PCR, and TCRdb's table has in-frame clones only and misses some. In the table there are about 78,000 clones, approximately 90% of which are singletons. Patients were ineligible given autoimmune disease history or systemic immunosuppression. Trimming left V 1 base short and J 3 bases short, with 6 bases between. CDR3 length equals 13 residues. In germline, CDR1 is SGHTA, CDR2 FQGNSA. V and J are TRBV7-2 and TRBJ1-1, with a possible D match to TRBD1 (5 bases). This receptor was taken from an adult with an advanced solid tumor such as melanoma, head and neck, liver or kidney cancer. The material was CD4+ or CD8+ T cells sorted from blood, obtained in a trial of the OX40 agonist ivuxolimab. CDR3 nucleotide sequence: TGTGCCAGCAGCTTAGGGGACTACACTGAAGCTTTCTTT. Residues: CASSLGDYTEAFF.